These T cell receptor beta chains were read from a single sample in a study of cytomegalovirus exposure and HLA in healthy donors. Profiled with immunoSEQ multiplex PCR; TCRdb holds only in-frame clones, not every one. This sample has 130,000 to 150,000 clones, with about two thirds found just once. The material sequenced was PBMCs. These receptors were taken from a woman younger than 35 in good health and CMV-seronegative. Both conserved end residues are part of each CDR3. A D gene is named only where the DNA matches it firmly. Expanded clones are given a class, and other clones once, few, many or no size at all.

size,J,D,V,DNA,CDR3
NA,TRBJ1-4,NA,TRBV7-2,TGTGCCAGCTCCGTCGCGGCAACTAATGAAAAACTGTTTTTT,CASSVAATNEKLFF
NA,TRBJ2-6,TRBD1,TRBV5-1,TGCGCCAGCGGACAGGGCCAACTATCTGGGGCCAACGTCCTGACTTTC,CASGQGQLSGANVLTF
NA,TRBJ1-2,NA,TRBV6-1,TGTGCCAGCAGTGACGGGGGGCAGAAGCTTAACTATGGCTACACCTTC,CASSDGGQKLNYGYTF
NA,TRBJ2-1,TRBD2,TRBV13,TGTGCCAGCAGCTCGGGACTAGCGGACGGATATGAGCAGTTCTTC,CASSSGLADGYEQFF
few,TRBJ1-1,NA,TRBV7-9,TGTGCCAGCAGCTATCAGACTGAAGCTTTCTTT,CASSYQTEAFF
NA,TRBJ1-1,NA,TRBV2,TGTGCCAGCAGTGTATCGGCAGAGACTATGAACACTGAAGCTTTCTTT,CASSVSAETMNTEAFF
NA,TRBJ2-5,NA,TRBV4-3,TGCGCCAGCAGCCAAGGGTTTTGGGGCGTAGGGGAAAAAGAGACCCAGTACTTC,CASSQGFWGVGEKETQYF
NA,TRBJ1-6,TRBD1,TRBV19,TGTGCCAGTAGTGTTCTACCGGGACAGGGTAATTCACCCCTCCACTTT,CASSVLPGQGNSPLHF
once,TRBJ2-7,NA,TRBV5-6,TGTGCCAGCAGCTTGGGACAGCCCTCCTACGAGCAGTACTTC,CASSLGQPSYEQYF
NA,TRBJ2-1,NA,TRBV7-7,TGTGCCAGCAGCTTGGGGGGGGCACGATACAATGAGCAGTTCTTC,CASSLGGARYNEQFF
NA,TRBJ1-2,TRBD1,TRBV6-5,TGTGCCAGCAGTTACGGGGGGACAGGGGGCGCGTATGGCTACACCTTC,CASSYGGTGGAYGYTF
NA,TRBJ2-2,TRBD2,TRBV5-6,TGTGCCAGCAGACTAGCGGGAGGGCCGGACACCGGGGAGCTGTTTTTT,CASRLAGGPDTGELFF